The next 9 T cell receptor beta chains were all read from a single sample in a study of shared clonotypes between healthy human individuals. Terminally differentiated effector memory CD45RA+ cells were excluded from the naive CD8 cells, which were CD45RO-negative and positively selected for CCR7. Profiled with immunoSEQ multiplex PCR; TCRdb holds only in-frame clones, not every one. The data show approximately 650,000 clones, about 95% seen once. The sequenced material came from naive CD8+ T cells sorted from blood. All receptors come from a woman in her twenties or thirties in good health.

This rearrangement joins TRBV19 to TRBJ2-1, with 7 bases matching TRBD2. J was trimmed by 4 bases and V by 6 bases; bases with no gene match: 9. The length of the CDR3 is 15 residues. Germline V lookup: CDR1 LNHDA, CDR2 SQIVND (reference sequence). The CDR3: CASSRSGIGYNEQFF. CDR3 nucleotide sequence: TGTGCCAGTAGCAGGAGCGGGATAGGATACAATGAGCAGTTCTTC.

The chain carries TRBV14 and TRBJ2-5; no clear D. Germline values: CDR1 SGHDN, CDR2 FVKESK. Trimming pared 1 base from V and 7 bases from J, leaving 10 bases between. This CDR3 is built from 13 residues. The DNA for the CDR3 is TGTGCCAGCAGCCAAGTTCAAGGCGGGACCCAGTACTTC. Translating it yields CASSQVQGGTQYF.

This clone has a single count. V and J are TRBV27 and TRBJ2-3, with 12 bases matching TRBD2. The CDR3 sequence is 16 residues long. Trimming at V came to 5 bases and at J to 6 bases, leaving 9 bases not matched to a gene. CDR1 is MNHEY and CDR2 is SMNVEV in the germline V gene (reference sequence). CDR3 sequence (DNA): TGTGCCAGCAGTCTCTTACTAGCGGGAGGCGGGGATACGCAGTATTTT. Translated, it gives CASSLLLAGGGDTQYF.

This chain links TRBV19 with TRBJ2-1, with D possibly TRBD2 on 6 matching bases. The V gene's germline CDR1 is LNHDA and CDR2 SQIVND (reference sequence). The V and J ends lost 3 bases and 3 bases respectively, with 12 bases between them. The CDR3 sequence is 15 residues long. This chain's CDR3 is CASSMAGNFYNEQFF. The CDR3 nucleotides are TGTGCCAGTAGTATGGCGGGGAATTTCTACAATGAGCAGTTCTTC.

The chain couples TRBV27 to TRBJ2-7; D not resolved. Germline V CDR1 and CDR2: MNHEY, SMNVEV (reference sequence). This CDR3 contains 14 residues. The V end was cut by 2 bases, the J end by 2 bases, with 10 bases between. CDR3 bases: TGTGCCAGCAGTTTAGATAGTAGACCCTACGAGCAGTACTTC. Amino acids: CASSLDSRPYEQYF.

The chain joins TRBV27 to TRBJ2-7; the D gene is possibly TRBD2 (5 bases). Germline V gene lookup returns CDR1 MNHEY and CDR2 SMNVEV (reference sequence). V gave up 8 bases and J gave up 0 bases, with 11 bases separating them. The CDR3 consists of 13 residues. The CDR3 is CASSHGVSYEQYF. For the CDR3, the DNA is TGTGCCAGCTCCCACGGGGTCTCCTACGAGCAGTACTTC.

V and J are TRBV27 and TRBJ2-5, with no clear D. Germline CDR1 is MNHEY and CDR2 is SMNVEV (reference sequence). V dropped 7 bases and J dropped 5 bases, with 14 bases sitting between them. This CDR3 has 13 amino acids. The CDR3 is CASKFGTGETQYF. The CDR3 DNA sequence: TGTGCCAGCAAGTTTGGAACTGGGGAGACCCAGTACTTC.

The chain links TRBV6-4 to TRBJ1-5; 8 positions match TRBD1. The CDR3 runs 17 residues. Losses at the gene ends were 6 bases for V and 0 bases for J; bases not matched to a gene: 10. Looked up from germline, CDR1 is MRHNA and CDR2 is SNTAGT. DNA for the CDR3: TGTGCCAGCAGGAACAGGACAGGGAGGAGTAGCAATCAGCCCCAGCATTTT. This gives the protein CASRNRTGRSSNQPQHF.

The CDR3 region has the DNA TGTGCCAGCAGCTTGCAGGGGGCCGCGCCGGGGACCCAGTACTTC. Translating gives CASSLQGAAPGTQYF. The gene calls are TRBV5-4 and TRBJ2-5; 8 bases map to TRBD1. The CDR3 is made up of 15 amino acids. J was trimmed by 7 bases and V by 1 base; bases with no gene match: 9. Germline values: CDR1 SGHNT, CDR2 YYREEE (reference sequence).